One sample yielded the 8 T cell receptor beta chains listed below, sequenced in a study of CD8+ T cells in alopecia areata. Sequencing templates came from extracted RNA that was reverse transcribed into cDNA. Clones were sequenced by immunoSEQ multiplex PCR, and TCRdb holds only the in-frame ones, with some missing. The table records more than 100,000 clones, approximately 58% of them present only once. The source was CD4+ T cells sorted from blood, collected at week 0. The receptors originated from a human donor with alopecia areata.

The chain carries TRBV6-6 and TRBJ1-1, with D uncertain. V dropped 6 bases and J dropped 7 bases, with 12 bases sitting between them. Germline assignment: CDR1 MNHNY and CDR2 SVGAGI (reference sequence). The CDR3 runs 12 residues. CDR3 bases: TGTGCCAGCAGATCCTCAGAGAGTGAAGCTTTCTTT. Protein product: CASRSSESEAFF.

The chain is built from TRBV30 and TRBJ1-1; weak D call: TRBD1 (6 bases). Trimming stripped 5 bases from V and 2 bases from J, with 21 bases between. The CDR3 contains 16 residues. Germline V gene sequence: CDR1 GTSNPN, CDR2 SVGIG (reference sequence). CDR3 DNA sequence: TGTGCCTGGGAAATACACAGGGCGGGAGGCAACACTGAAGCTTTCTTT. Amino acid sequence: CAWEIHRAGGNTEAFF.

CDR3 sequence (DNA): TGCGCCAGCAGCCAAGATTGGGGGGGTGCCTACAATGAGCAGTTCTTC. Amino acids: CASSQDWGGAYNEQFF. The chain combines TRBV4-1 with TRBJ2-1, with 7 nucleotides matching TRBD2. Germline trimming cut 0 bases from V and 2 bases from J; bases unmatched to any gene: 4. Germline V gene sequence: CDR1 MGHRA, CDR2 YSYEKL. The CDR3 loop spans 16 amino acids.

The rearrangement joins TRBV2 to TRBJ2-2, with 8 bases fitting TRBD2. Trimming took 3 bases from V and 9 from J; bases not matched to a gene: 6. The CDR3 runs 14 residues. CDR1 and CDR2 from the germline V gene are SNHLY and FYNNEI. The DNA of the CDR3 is TGTGCCAGCAGTGAGTCCCGGGAGGGCTGGGAGCTGTTTTTT. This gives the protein CASSESREGWELFF.

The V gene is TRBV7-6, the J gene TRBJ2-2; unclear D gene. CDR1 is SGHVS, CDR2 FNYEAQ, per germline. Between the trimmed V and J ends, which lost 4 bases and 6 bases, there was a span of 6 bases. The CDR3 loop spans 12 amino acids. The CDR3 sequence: CASSSQAGELFF. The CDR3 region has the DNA TGTGCCAGCAGCTCCCAAGCCGGGGAGCTGTTTTTT.

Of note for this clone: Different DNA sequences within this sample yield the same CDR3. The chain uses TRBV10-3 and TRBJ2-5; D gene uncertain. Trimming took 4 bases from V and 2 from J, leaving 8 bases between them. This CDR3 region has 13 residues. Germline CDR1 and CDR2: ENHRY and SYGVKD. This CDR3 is CAISGQSQETQYF. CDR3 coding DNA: TGTGCCATCAGTGGACAAAGTCAAGAGACCCAGTACTTC.

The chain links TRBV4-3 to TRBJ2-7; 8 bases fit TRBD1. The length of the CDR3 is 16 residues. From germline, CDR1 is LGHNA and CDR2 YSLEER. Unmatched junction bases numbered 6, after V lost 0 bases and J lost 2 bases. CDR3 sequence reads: CASSQEVRGPPYEQYF. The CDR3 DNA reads TGCGCCAGCAGCCAAGAAGTCAGGGGGCCCCCCTACGAGCAGTACTTC.

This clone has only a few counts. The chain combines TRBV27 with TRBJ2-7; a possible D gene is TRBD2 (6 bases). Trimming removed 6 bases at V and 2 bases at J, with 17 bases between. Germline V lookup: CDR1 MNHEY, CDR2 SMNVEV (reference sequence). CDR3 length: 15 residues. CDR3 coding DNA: TGTGCCAGCAGGCTCGTCCGGGACTCGGCCTACGAGCAGTACTTC. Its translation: CASRLVRDSAYEQYF.